Following are 15 T cell receptor beta chains from one sample sequenced in a study of CD8 T cells in ankylosing spondylitis. One entry per CDR3 protein results from TCRdb running MiXCR on the 5' RACE reads. Among 7,000 to 8,000 distinct CDR3 sequences listed, approximately 2.9% were seen once. Sequencing was done on a sample of blood, either unsorted or a sorted T cell fraction (not recorded which). The receptors derive from a female donor with ankylosing spondylitis or in good health (not recorded which).

This clonotype was detected ten times or more. The rearrangement joins TRBV9 to TRBJ2-7; D perhaps matches TRBD2 (5 bases). Germline loops: CDR1 SGDLS, CDR2 YYNGEE. V was clipped by 4 bases and J by 6 bases, with 11 bases between them. This CDR3 comprises 12 residues. CDR3 in amino acids: CASSSLGSEQYF. The DNA of the CDR3 is TGTGCCAGCAGCTCCCTTGGGAGCGAGCAGTACTTC.

The V gene is TRBV9, the J gene TRBJ2-2; tentative D call: TRBD1 (6 bases). The V end was cut by 0 bases, the J end by 2 bases, with 11 bases between. The CDR3 extends over 16 amino acids. CDR1 is SGDLS, CDR2 YYNGEE, per germline. CDR3: CASSVGSGTNTGELFF. DNA for the CDR3: TGTGCCAGCAGCGTAGGATCAGGGACAAACACCGGGGAGCTGTTTTTT.

This rearrangement joins TRBV9 to TRBJ2-2, with D possibly matching TRBD2 (5 bases). The CDR3 contains 15 residues. Germline V gene data show CDR1 as SGDLS and CDR2 as YYNGEE. Trimming cost V 3 bases and J 6 bases, with 15 bases left between them. CDR3 sequence: CASSATRTSAGELFF. In nucleotides, the CDR3 is TGTGCCAGCAGCGCAACTAGGACCTCCGCCGGGGAGCTGTTTTTT.

In this sample, this clonotype turned up many times. The chain couples TRBV9 to TRBJ2-5, with D perhaps being TRBD1 or TRBD2 (5 bases each). V lost 0 bases to trimming and J lost 5 bases, with 8 bases between them. The CDR3 has 13 amino acids. From germline, CDR1 is SGDLS and CDR2 YYNGEE. Here the CDR3 DNA reads TGTGCCAGCAGCGTAGTAGGGGAGGAGACCCAGTACTTC. Translation: CASSVVGEETQYF. The complete variable domain, with remaining parts taken from reference TRBV9 and TRBJ2-5, reads DSGVTQTPKHLITATGQRVTLRCSPRSGDLSVYWYQQSLDQGLQFLIQYYNGEERAKGNILERFSAQQFPDLHSELNLSSLELGDSALYFCASSVVGEETQYFGPGTRLLVL.

This clonotype was seen repeatedly, ten times or more. The rearrangement joins TRBV9 to TRBJ2-7; 13 bases are a match to TRBD2. The CDR3 length is 15 residues. Germline CDR1 and CDR2: SGDLS and YYNGEE. Trimming cost V 3 bases and J 5 bases; bases outside gene matches: 5. As DNA, the CDR3 is TGTGCCAGCAGCGGAACTAGCGGGAGGGCGGACGAGCAGTACTTC. As protein: CASSGTSGRADEQYF.

This clonotype was found many times. The rearrangement links TRBV9 to TRBJ2-5; maybe TRBD2 (5 bases). V shed 0 bases and J shed 1 base, with 10 bases lying between them. The germline V gene encodes CDR1 SGDLS and CDR2 YYNGEE. The CDR3 length is 15 residues. CDR3: CASSVVGLAQETQYF. The CDR3, as DNA: TGTGCCAGCAGCGTAGTAGGACTCGCCCAAGAGACCCAGTACTTC.

This clonotype ranks as medium-sized. The chain uses TRBV9 and TRBJ2-3, with a tentative D call TRBD2 (5 bases). Germline V gene lookup returns CDR1 SGDLS and CDR2 YYNGEE. Trimming shortened V by 0 bases and J by 6 bases, and 5 bases separated the two germline ends. This CDR3 is 12 amino acids long. CDR3 nucleotide sequence: TGTGCCAGCAGCGTAGGGAGGGATACGCAGTATTTT. It translates to CASSVGRDTQYF.

V usage is TRBV9 and J usage is TRBJ1-1, with 8 bases fitting TRBD1. The ends lost 4 bases at V and 5 bases at J; junction bases unmatched: 4. In germline, CDR1 is SGDLS, CDR2 YYNGEE. The CDR3 has 13 amino acids. The CDR3 sequence is CASSSGQGTEAFF. CDR3 sequence (DNA): TGTGCCAGCAGCAGCGGACAGGGAACTGAAGCTTTCTTT.

This clonotype appeared a few times. V gene TRBV9 combines with J gene TRBJ1-2; D is uncertain. Trimming removed 2 bases at V and 2 bases at J, with 22 bases between. This CDR3 contains 18 residues. Germline V lookup: CDR1 SGDLS, CDR2 YYNGEE. The CDR3 here is CASSVSPGGQASNYGYTF. For the CDR3, the DNA is TGTGCCAGCAGCGTTTCCCCCGGCGGCCAGGCCTCGAACTATGGCTACACCTTC.

This clonotype was found many times. The J gene is TRBJ2-2, the V gene TRBV9; 10 bases map to TRBD1. There are 20 residues in the CDR3. Germline V lookup: CDR1 SGDLS, CDR2 YYNGEE. J gave up 5 bases and V 0 bases, and 16 bases lay outside the gene matches. CDR3 protein: CASSVVPTGGVSGGTGELFF. In DNA, the CDR3 is TGTGCCAGCAGCGTAGTCCCGACAGGGGGCGTTAGTGGGGGGACCGGGGAGCTGTTTTTT.

The V gene is TRBV9, the J gene TRBJ2-3; TRBD2 aligns across 8 bases. The CDR3 is 16 residues long. The J segment lost 6 bases and the V segment lost 3 bases, leaving 12 bases of the junction unmatched. From germline, CDR1 is SGDLS and CDR2 YYNGEE. The CDR3 loop reads CASSEGTRSPGDTQYF. The CDR3, as DNA: TGTGCCAGCAGCGAGGGGACTAGAAGCCCAGGTGATACGCAGTATTTT.

In this sample, this clonotype turned up many times. V and J are TRBV9 and TRBJ2-2, with D uncertain. V was cut by 5 bases and J by 3 bases, with 5 bases left in between. The CDR3 is 12 amino acids. Germline CDR1 is SGDLS and CDR2 is YYNGEE. For the CDR3, the DNA is TGTGCCAGCAGGGGTGACACCGGGGAGCTGTTTTTT. Translated: CASRGDTGELFF.

This clonotype was seen repeatedly, ten times or more. CDR3 region: CASSVALGGEQYF. Here the CDR3 DNA reads TGTGCCAGCAGCGTAGCTCTAGGAGGGGAGCAGTACTTC. This rearrangement joins TRBV9 to TRBJ2-7; possibly TRBD2 for D (6 bases). This CDR3 has 13 amino acids. CDR1 is SGDLS and CDR2 is YYNGEE in the germline V gene. V was clipped by 0 bases and J by 7 bases, with 11 bases between them.

This clonotype was recorded many times. V gene TRBV12-3 or TRBV12-4 combines with J gene TRBJ2-7; D may be TRBD1 (5 bases). The CDR3 runs to 12 residues. V gave up 2 bases and J gave up 4 bases, with 6 bases separating them. The CDR3 region is CASSLRGYEQYF. The DNA for the CDR3 is TGTGCCAGCAGTTTAAGGGGTTACGAGCAGTACTTC.

In this sample, this clonotype is medium-sized. The chain carries TRBV9 and TRBJ2-3; 8 nucleotides agree with TRBD2. Germline CDR1 reads SGDLS; CDR2 reads YYNGEE. The CDR3 sequence is 16 residues long. Trimming cost V 2 bases and J 2 bases; bases outside gene matches: 7. The CDR3 bases are TGTGCCAGCAGCGTCCGGGGGGGCCCGATCACAGATACGCAGTATTTT. It yields the protein CASSVRGGPITDTQYF.